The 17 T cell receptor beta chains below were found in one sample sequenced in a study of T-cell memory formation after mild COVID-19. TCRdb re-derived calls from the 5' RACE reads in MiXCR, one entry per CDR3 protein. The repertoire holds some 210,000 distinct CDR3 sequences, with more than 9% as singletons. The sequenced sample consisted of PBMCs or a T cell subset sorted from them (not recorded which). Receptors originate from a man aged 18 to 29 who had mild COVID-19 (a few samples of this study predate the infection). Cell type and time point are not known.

The CDR3 nucleotides are TGCGCCAGCAGCTCCGTATCTGGAAACACCATATATTTT. Translated, it gives CASSSVSGNTIYF. The chain couples TRBV5-1 to TRBJ1-3, with no clear D. V was pared by 3 bases and J by 1 base, with 5 bases between. This CDR3 is built from 13 residues. The germline CDR1 and CDR2 sequences are SGHRS and YFSETQ.

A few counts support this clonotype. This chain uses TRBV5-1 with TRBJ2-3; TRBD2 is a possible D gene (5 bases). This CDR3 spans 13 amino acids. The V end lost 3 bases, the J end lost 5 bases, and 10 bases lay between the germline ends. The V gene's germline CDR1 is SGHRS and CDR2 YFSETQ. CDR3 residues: CASSSPGKDTQYF. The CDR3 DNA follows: TGCGCCAGCAGCTCCCCGGGGAAAGATACGCAGTATTTT.

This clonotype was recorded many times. The CDR3 region is CASSQDPYQETQYF. CDR3 DNA: TGTGCCAGCAGCCAAGATCCTTACCAAGAGACCCAGTACTTC. This sequence joins TRBV4-2 and TRBJ2-5; no clear D. The ends were cut back, 0 bases at V and 0 bases at J, with 5 bases in the middle. The CDR3 is made up of 14 amino acids. Germline CDR1 is LGHNA and CDR2 is YNFKEQ.

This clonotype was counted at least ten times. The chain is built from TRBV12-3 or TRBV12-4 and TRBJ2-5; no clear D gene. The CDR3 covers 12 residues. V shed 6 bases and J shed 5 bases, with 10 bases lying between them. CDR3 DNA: TGTGCCAGCAGCTCCCCAGTGGAGACCCAGTACTTC. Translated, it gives CASSSPVETQYF.

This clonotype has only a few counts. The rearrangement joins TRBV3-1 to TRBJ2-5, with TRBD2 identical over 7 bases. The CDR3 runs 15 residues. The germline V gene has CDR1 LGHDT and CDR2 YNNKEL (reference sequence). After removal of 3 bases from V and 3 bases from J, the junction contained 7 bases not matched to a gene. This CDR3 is CASSQMAAGEETQYF. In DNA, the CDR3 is TGTGCCAGCAGCCAGATGGCCGCGGGGGAAGAGACCCAGTACTTC.

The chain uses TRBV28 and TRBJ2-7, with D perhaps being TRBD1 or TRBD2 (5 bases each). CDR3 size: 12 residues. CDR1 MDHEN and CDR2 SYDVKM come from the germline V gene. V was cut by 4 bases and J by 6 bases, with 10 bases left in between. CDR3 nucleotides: TGTGCCAGCAGTTCCGGGGCCCGCGAGCAGTACGTC. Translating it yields CASSSGAREQYV.

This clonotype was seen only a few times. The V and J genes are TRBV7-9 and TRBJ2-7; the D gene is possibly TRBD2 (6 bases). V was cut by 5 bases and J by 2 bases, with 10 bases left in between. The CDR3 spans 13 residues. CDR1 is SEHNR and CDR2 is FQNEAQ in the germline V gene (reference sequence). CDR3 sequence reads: CASSRAGPYEQYF. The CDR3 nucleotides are TGTGCCAGCAGCCGGGCGGGACCCTACGAGCAGTACTTC.

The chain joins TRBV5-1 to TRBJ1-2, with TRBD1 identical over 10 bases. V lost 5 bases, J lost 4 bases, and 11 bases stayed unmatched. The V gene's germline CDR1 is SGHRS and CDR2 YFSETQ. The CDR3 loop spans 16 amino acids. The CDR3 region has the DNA TGCGCCAGCAGGCATCCTCCGGGACAGGGGATCTATGGCTACACCTTC. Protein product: CASRHPPGQGIYGYTF.

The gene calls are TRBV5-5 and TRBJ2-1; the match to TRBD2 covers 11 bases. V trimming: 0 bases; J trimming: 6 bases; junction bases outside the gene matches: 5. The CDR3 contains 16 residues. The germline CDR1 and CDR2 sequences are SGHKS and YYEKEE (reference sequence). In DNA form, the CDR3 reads TGTGCCAGCAGCTTGGCCCAACTAGCGGGGGCCAATGAGCAGTTCTTC. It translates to CASSLAQLAGANEQFF.

The CDR3 nucleotides read TGCGCCAGCAGCTTGTCAGGGGCCTCAGTTCAGTACTTC. Translating gives CASSLSGASVQYF. The rearrangement links TRBV5-1 to TRBJ2-4; tentative D call: TRBD1 (6 bases). The germline V gene encodes CDR1 SGHRS and CDR2 YFSETQ. Trimming shortened V by 1 base and J by 11 bases, and 13 bases separated the two germline ends. The CDR3 is made up of 13 amino acids.

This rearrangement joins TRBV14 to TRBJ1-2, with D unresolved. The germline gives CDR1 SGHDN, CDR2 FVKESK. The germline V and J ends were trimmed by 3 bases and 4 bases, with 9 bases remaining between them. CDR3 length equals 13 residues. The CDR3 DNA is TGTGCCAGCAGCCAGGCGGGTAGCTATGGCTACACCTTC. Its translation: CASSQAGSYGYTF.

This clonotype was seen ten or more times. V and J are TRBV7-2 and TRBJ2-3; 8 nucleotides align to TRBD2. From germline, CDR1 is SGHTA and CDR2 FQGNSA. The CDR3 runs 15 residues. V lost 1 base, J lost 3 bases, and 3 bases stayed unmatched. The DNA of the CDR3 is TGTGCCAGCAGCTTAGTAGCGGGGAGGACAGATACGCAGTATTTT. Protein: CASSLVAGRTDTQYF.

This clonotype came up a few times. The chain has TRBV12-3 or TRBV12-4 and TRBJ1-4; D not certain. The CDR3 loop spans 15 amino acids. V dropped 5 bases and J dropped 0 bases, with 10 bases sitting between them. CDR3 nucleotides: TGTGCCAGCAGTATCGGACGGTCAACTAATGAAAAACTGTTTTTT. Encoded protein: CASSIGRSTNEKLFF.

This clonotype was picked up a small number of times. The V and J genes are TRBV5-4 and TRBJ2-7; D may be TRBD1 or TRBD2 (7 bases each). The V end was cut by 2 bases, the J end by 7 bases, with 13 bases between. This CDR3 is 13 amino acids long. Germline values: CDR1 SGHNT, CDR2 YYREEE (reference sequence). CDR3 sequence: CASSLRQGGEQYV. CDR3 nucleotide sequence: TGTGCCAGCAGCTTACGACAGGGAGGGGAGCAGTACGTC.

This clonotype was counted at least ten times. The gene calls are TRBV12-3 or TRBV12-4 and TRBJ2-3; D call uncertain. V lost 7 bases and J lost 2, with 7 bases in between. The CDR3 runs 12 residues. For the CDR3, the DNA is TGTGCCAGCACAACCCTCACAGATACGCAGTATTTT. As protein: CASTTLTDTQYF.

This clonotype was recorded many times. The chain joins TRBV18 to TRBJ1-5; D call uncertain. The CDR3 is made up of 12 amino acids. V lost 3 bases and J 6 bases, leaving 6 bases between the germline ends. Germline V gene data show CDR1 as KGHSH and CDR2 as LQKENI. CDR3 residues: CASSPSFQPQHF. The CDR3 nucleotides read TGTGCCAGCTCACCCTCTTTTCAGCCCCAGCATTTT. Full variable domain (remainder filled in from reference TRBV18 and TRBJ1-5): NAGVMQNPRHLVRRRGQEARLRCSPMKGHSHVYWYRQLPEEGLKFMVYLQKENIIDESGMPKERFSAEFPKEGPSILRIQQVVRGDSAAYFCASSPSFQPQHFGDGTRLSIL.

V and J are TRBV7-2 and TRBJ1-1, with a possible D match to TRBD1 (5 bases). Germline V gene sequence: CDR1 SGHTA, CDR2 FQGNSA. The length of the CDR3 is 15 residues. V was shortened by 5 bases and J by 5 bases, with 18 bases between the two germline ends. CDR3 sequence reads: CASSLEGPPLTEAFF. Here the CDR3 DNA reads TGTGCCAGCAGCCTAGAGGGACCGCCCCTGACTGAAGCTTTCTTT.